The 4 T cell receptor beta chains reported below all come from one sample, sequenced in a study of shared clonotypes between healthy human individuals. TCRdb's copy holds only in-frame clones and misses some; the assay was immunoSEQ multiplex PCR. This sample has around 1.4 million clones, with just under 99% found just once. What was sequenced was naive CD4+ T cells sorted from blood. The subset is: CD45RA+ positively selected. Receptor source: a young man in good health.

This sequence joins TRBV15 and TRBJ1-5; D possibly corresponds to TRBD1 (5 bases). CDR3 length: 15 residues. V lost 0 bases to trimming and J lost 3 bases, with 9 bases between them. Germline values: CDR1 LNHNV, CDR2 YYDKDF (reference sequence). The CDR3 sequence: CATSRDSRDNQPQHF. In nucleotides, the CDR3 is TGTGCCACCAGCAGAGATAGCAGGGACAATCAGCCCCAGCATTTT.

The V and J genes are TRBV9 and TRBJ2-3; 9 bases agree with TRBD1. The V gene's germline CDR1 is SGDLS and CDR2 YYNGEE. The CDR3 is 16 amino acids. J gave up 2 bases and V 3 bases, and 7 bases lay outside the gene matches. The CDR3 DNA reads TGTGCCAGCAGCGCGAGACAGGGGGGGAACACAGATACGCAGTATTTT. Encoded protein: CASSARQGGNTDTQYF.

The sample holds one count of this clone. The J gene is TRBJ2-7, the V gene TRBV2; D not certain. CDR1 is SNHLY, CDR2 FYNNEI, per germline. This CDR3 contains 13 residues. Trimming pared 4 bases from V and 2 bases from J, leaving 9 bases between. The CDR3 reads CASSAEFAYEQYF. The CDR3 region has the DNA TGTGCCAGCAGTGCAGAATTCGCCTACGAGCAGTACTTC.

The chain uses TRBV5-5 and TRBJ2-5; 12 bases line up with TRBD2. The junction had 15 bases not matched to a gene; V was cut back by 4 bases and J by 5 bases. CDR3 size: 18 residues. Germline CDR1 and CDR2: SGHKS and YYEKEE (reference sequence). Here the CDR3 reads CASSEGTSGQLVGETQYF. CDR3 DNA: TGTGCCAGCAGCGAAGGGACTAGCGGGCAACTAGTAGGGGAGACCCAGTACTTC.